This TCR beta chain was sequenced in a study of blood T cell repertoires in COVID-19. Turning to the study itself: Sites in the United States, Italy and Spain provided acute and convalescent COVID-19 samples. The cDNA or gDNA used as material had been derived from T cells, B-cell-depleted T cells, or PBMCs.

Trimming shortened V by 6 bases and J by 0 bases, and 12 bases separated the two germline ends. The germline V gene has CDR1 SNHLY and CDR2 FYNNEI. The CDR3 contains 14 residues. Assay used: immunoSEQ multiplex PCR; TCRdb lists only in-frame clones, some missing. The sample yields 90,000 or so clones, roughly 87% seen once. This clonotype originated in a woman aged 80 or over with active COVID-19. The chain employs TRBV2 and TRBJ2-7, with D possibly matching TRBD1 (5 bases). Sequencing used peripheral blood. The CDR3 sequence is CASRADSRSYEQYF. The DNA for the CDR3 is TGTGCCAGCAGGGCAGACAGTCGCTCCTACGAGCAGTACTTC.